One and the same sample provided the 21 T cell receptor beta chains below, sequenced in a study of blood T cell repertoires in COVID-19 (dated by TCRdb to 2018 to 2021). The receptor library was made with the immunoSEQ multiplex PCR assay. Here the immuneACCESS table is served through TCRdb, limited to in-frame sequences with V and J called. Missing clones are a known gap in these copies; in checked studies unresolved V genes cover under half, and the rest lacks a known reason. In all, the sample holds under 200,000 clones, and 84% of those were seen once. Approximately 14% of the sample comes from the top ten. Sequencing used peripheral blood. Receptor source: a woman aged 65 to 85 with COVID-19, enrolled during active disease.

The gene calls are TRBV28 and TRBJ1-6; unclear D gene. The V gene lost 7 bases and the J gene lost 0 bases, with 10 bases spanning the gap. Germline assignment: CDR1 MDHEN and CDR2 SYDVKM. This CDR3 spans 15 amino acids. The CDR3, as DNA: TGTGCCAGCACCCGCGGAAGCTCCTATAATTCACCCCTCCACTTT. Protein product: CASTRGSSYNSPLHF.

This sequence joins TRBV4-1 and TRBJ1-1; 10 nucleotides line up with TRBD1. Germline-derived CDR1 and CDR2 are MGHRA and YSYEKL. The V segment lost 3 bases and the J segment 6 bases; nucleotides outside the gene matches: 7. CDR3 size: 15 residues. The CDR3 DNA is TGCGCCAGCAGCCAGGTACCGGGACAGGGGCCTGAAGCTTTCTTT. Amino acids: CASSQVPGQGPEAFF.

The chain joins TRBV6-6 to TRBJ2-3; the D gene is possibly TRBD2 (6 bases). The ends were cut back, 8 bases at V and 2 bases at J, with 14 bases in the middle. This CDR3 is 14 amino acids long. Germline CDR1 MNHNY, CDR2 SVGAGI (reference sequence). In DNA form, the CDR3 reads TGTGCCAGCCACTTCGGGAGACCCACAGATACGCAGTATTTT. This encodes CASHFGRPTDTQYF.

A word on this clone: Other DNA sequences in this specimen translate into the identical CDR3. This chain links TRBV28 with TRBJ1-2, with no clear D. V was clipped by 5 bases and J by 7 bases, with 5 bases between them. Germline lookup yields CDR1 MDHEN and CDR2 SYDVKM. This CDR3 region has 10 residues. CDR3 sequence: CASSAGGYTF. In nucleotides, the CDR3 is TGTGCCAGCAGTGCAGGTGGCTACACCTTC.

This clone was counted only a few times. The chain is built from TRBV29-1 and TRBJ1-2; 7 positions agree with TRBD1. This CDR3 comprises 13 residues. Trimming took 3 bases from V and 5 from J; bases not matched to a gene: 6. Germline assignment: CDR1 SQVTM and CDR2 ANQGSEA. As DNA, the CDR3 is TGCAGCGTTGACCCACTACAGGGGTATGGCTACACCTTC. Protein sequence: CSVDPLQGYGYTF. Based on the CDR3 plus reference TRBV29-1 and TRBJ1-2, the full variable domain is SAVISQKPSRDICQRGTSLTIQCQVDSQVTMMFWYRQQPGQSLTLIATANQGSEATYESGFVIDKFPISRPNLTFSTLTVSNMSPEDSSIYLCSVDPLQGYGYTFGSGTRLTVV.

This clone was recorded only once. The chain links TRBV5-1 to TRBJ1-1; 7 bases line up with TRBD1. The CDR3 has 16 residues. With V trimmed by 4 bases and J by 1 base, 10 bases remained unmatched. The germline gives CDR1 SGHRS, CDR2 YFSETQ. CDR3 bases: TGCGCCAGCAGCGAGGAGAGGGGGCCTGGGAACACTGAAGCTTTCTTT. Translation gives CASSEERGPGNTEAFF. The variable domain in full, completed from reference TRBV5-1 and TRBJ1-1, reads KAGVTQTPRYLIKTRGQQVTLSCSPISGHRSVSWYQQTPGQGLQFLFEYFSETQRNKGNFPGRFSGRQFSNSRSEMNVSTLELGDSALYLCASSEERGPGNTEAFFGQGTRLTVV.

The chain is built from TRBV6-1 and TRBJ2-1; 7 bases align to TRBD2. The CDR3 has 13 amino acids. The germline CDR1 and CDR2 sequences are MNHNS and SASEGT. With 1 base clipped from V and 8 bases from J, the junction kept 2 bases outside the gene matches. CDR3 bases: TGTGCCAGCAGTGAAGGGGGGAGGGATGAGCAGTTCTTC. Its protein product is CASSEGGRDEQFF.

This clone has a single count. The chain carries TRBV29-1 and TRBJ1-2, with D possibly being TRBD1 (6 bases). The V gene's germline CDR1 is SQVTM and CDR2 ANQGSEA. Deletions cut 7 bases from V and 3 bases from J, with 18 bases between. The CDR3 is 14 amino acids. The CDR3 sequence: CSATKGVGDYGYTF. As DNA, the CDR3 is TGCAGCGCCACGAAGGGGGTGGGAGACTATGGCTACACCTTC.

Only one count was recorded for this clone. This chain uses TRBV12-3 or TRBV12-4 with TRBJ1-2, with D possibly matching TRBD1 (5 bases). The CDR3 loop spans 13 amino acids. V was shortened by 10 bases and J by 8 bases, with 20 bases between the two germline ends. CDR3 DNA: TGTGCCACATCGGGGGGAGGATTTGGAGGCTACACCTTC. It encodes CATSGGGFGGYTF.

This chain links TRBV10-3 with TRBJ1-1; D ambiguous. The CDR3 runs to 17 residues. V dropped 2 bases and J dropped 0 bases, with 16 bases sitting between them. The germline gives CDR1 ENHRY, CDR2 SYGVKD. CDR3 sequence: CAISEGRRAVVNTEAFF. The CDR3 coding sequence is TGTGCCATCAGTGAGGGGAGGCGGGCGGTCGTGAACACTGAAGCTTTCTTT.

The chain uses TRBV7-8 and TRBJ2-4; the D is unclear. This CDR3 contains 15 residues. The germline V gene has CDR1 SGHVS and CDR2 FQNEAQ. V was pared by 0 bases and J by 7 bases, with 13 bases between. CDR3 region: CASSLALAVRNIQYF. CDR3 DNA: TGTGCCAGCAGCTTAGCGCTGGCGGTGAGGAACATTCAGTACTTC.

The rearrangement uses TRBV6-2 or TRBV6-3 and TRBJ2-7, with 8 bases lining up with TRBD2. The V gene's germline CDR1 is MNHEY and CDR2 SVGEGT. This CDR3 region has 13 residues. V trimming: 5 bases; J trimming: 3 bases; junction bases outside the gene matches: 3. The CDR3 loop is CASSVGLDYEQYF. The CDR3 DNA is TGTGCCAGCAGTGTGGGACTAGACTACGAGCAGTACTTC.

This clone has a single count. The chain is built from TRBV11-1 and TRBJ2-7; 8 bases line up with TRBD1. The CDR3 spans 13 residues. Germline CDR1 is SGHAT and CDR2 is FQDESV (reference sequence). V lost 6 bases, J lost 4 bases, and 5 bases stayed unmatched. The CDR3 reads CASSLTGGYEQYF. Here the CDR3 DNA reads TGTGCCAGCAGTCTCACAGGGGGTTACGAGCAGTACTTC.

This chain joins TRBV11-2 and TRBJ2-3, with TRBD2 matching over 11 bases. The length of the CDR3 is 15 residues. CDR1 and CDR2 (germline): SGHAT, FQNNGV. The junction had 5 bases not matched to a gene; V was cut back by 4 bases and J by 5 bases. The chain's CDR3 is CASSSLAGGQDTQYF. CDR3 sequence (DNA): TGTGCCAGCAGCTCATTAGCGGGGGGGCAAGATACGCAGTATTTT. The whole variable domain, filled in from reference TRBV11-2 and TRBJ2-3, reads EAGVAQSPRYKIIEKRQSVAFWCNPISGHATLYWYQQILGQGPKLLIQFQNNGVVDDSQLPKDRFSAERLKGVDSTLKIQPAKLEDSAVYLCASSSLAGGQDTQYFGPGTRLTVL.

This sequence joins TRBV5-1 and TRBJ2-1; weak D call: TRBD1 (6 bases). The CDR3 spans 16 residues. V was pared by 4 bases and J by 4 bases, with 18 bases between. The germline V gene has CDR1 SGHRS and CDR2 YFSETQ. The CDR3 DNA sequence: TGCGCCAGCAGCGGGGAGCCCGGGGACACTTACAATGAGCAGTTCTTC. Translated: CASSGEPGDTYNEQFF.

The V gene is TRBV6-2 or TRBV6-3, the J gene TRBJ1-1, with D possibly being TRBD1 (6 bases). The V and J ends lost 0 bases and 5 bases respectively, with 16 bases between them. Looked up from germline, CDR1 is MNHEY and CDR2 is SVGEGT. The CDR3 extends over 16 amino acids. The CDR3 here is CASSYSRGGRRTEAFF. In DNA form, the CDR3 reads TGTGCCAGCAGTTACTCGCGCGGGGGGCGCAGAACTGAAGCTTTCTTT.

The sample holds a few counts of this clone. The gene calls are TRBV5-4 and TRBJ1-4; 7 bases are a match to TRBD1. The V gene's germline CDR1 is SGHNT and CDR2 YYREEE (reference sequence). The CDR3 runs to 17 residues. V gave up 4 bases and J gave up 7 bases; unmatched junction bases: 16. CDR3 sequence: CASSRSAQGLGGEKLFF. CDR3 nucleotides: TGTGCCAGCAGCCGTTCCGCACAGGGGTTAGGGGGTGAAAAACTGTTTTTT.

The V and J genes are TRBV10-3 and TRBJ1-2, with D unresolved. The CDR3 extends over 13 amino acids. Germline V gene lookup returns CDR1 ENHRY and CDR2 SYGVKD. Trimming shortened V by 10 bases and J by 2 bases, and 14 bases separated the two germline ends. In DNA form, the CDR3 reads TGTGCCAGCCACGGGGTAGGGAACTATGGCTACACCTTC. It codes for CASHGVGNYGYTF.

In this sample, this clone turned up once. J is TRBJ1-5 and V is TRBV9, with a possible D match to TRBD1 (6 bases). CDR3 size: 16 residues. Per germline, CDR1 SGDLS and CDR2 YYNGEE. The V and J ends lost 0 bases and 2 bases respectively, with 12 bases between them. CDR3 protein: CASSVGDTTGNQPQHF. The CDR3 DNA reads TGTGCCAGCAGCGTAGGGGACACCACGGGCAATCAGCCCCAGCATTTT.

This chain uses TRBV9 with TRBJ2-1; 7 bases match TRBD1. V shed 0 bases and J 8 bases; nucleotides not matched to a gene: 17. This CDR3 has 18 amino acids. Per the germline V gene, CDR1 is SGDLS and CDR2 is YYNGEE. CDR3 bases: TGTGCCAGCAGCGTAGATTTCGGCAGGGGGAAAGCAGCAGATGAGCAGTTCTTC. Encoded protein: CASSVDFGRGKAADEQFF.

The rearrangement joins TRBV7-9 to TRBJ2-3; 7 positions agree with TRBD2. This CDR3 comprises 17 residues. Germline V gives CDR1 SEHNR, CDR2 FQNEAQ (reference sequence). With V trimmed by 1 base and J by 0 bases, 7 bases remained unmatched. The CDR3 DNA reads as TGTGCCAGCAGCTTAGGACGGCTAGCGGTGAGCACAGATACGCAGTATTTT. It specifies CASSLGRLAVSTDTQYF.